The rows below give T cell receptor beta chains drawn from one sample of a study of blood T cell repertoires in COVID-19. The table came from immunoSEQ multiplex PCR; TCRdb's copy has only in-frame clones and leaves some out. This sample has under 250,000 clones, with roughly 84% found just once. Sample: peripheral blood. Source of these receptors: a man aged 45 to 65 with active or convalescent COVID-19. CDR3s include the opening cysteine and the closing phenylalanine or tryptophan. D genes are given only for firm matches. A clone size is listed for some rows: how often the clone was seen (once, few, many), or a class if it is expanded.

j_call d_call clone_size v_call cdr3_nt cdr3_aa
TRBJ2-3 - - TRBV12-1 TGTGCCAGCAAATTCTCCCCGGGACTAGCGGGGAAGGGCACAGATACGCAGTATTTT CASKFSPGLAGKGTDTQYF
TRBJ2-3 TRBD2 - TRBV5-6 TGTGCCAGCAGCCCCCGGACTAGCGGGGGGGCCCCAGATACGCAGTATTTT CASSPRTSGGAPDTQYF
TRBJ1-4 - - TRBV28 TGTGCCAGCAGTCTTCAGGGCTCGAATGAAAAACTGTTTTTT CASSLQGSNEKLFF
TRBJ1-1 - - TRBV6-5 TGTGCCAGCAGTTACACTGGCGGGGGGGCTACTGAAGCTTTCTTT CASSYTGGGATEAFF
TRBJ2-2 TRBD2 - TRBV11-3 TGTGCCAGCAGCCCGAACGCGGGGGGCGGAACCGGGGAGCTGTTTTTT CASSPNAGGGTGELFF
TRBJ1-1 - - TRBV20-1 TGCAGTGCTAGACCGCAGGGCGAAGCTTTCTTT CSARPQGEAFF
TRBJ1-2 - few TRBV18 TGTGCCAGCTCTGTTGAGGGCGGCTATGGCTACACCTTC CASSVEGGYGYTF
TRBJ1-1 TRBD1 - TRBV3-1/TRBV3-2 TGTGCCAGCAGCCCAGATCCAGGACAGGGAGGAACTGAAGCTTTCTTT CASSPDPGQGGTEAFF
TRBJ2-3 - - TRBV30 TGTGCCTGGGGACTTAGCACAGATACGCAGTATTTT CAWGLSTDTQYF
TRBJ2-2 - once TRBV7-6 TGTGCCAGCAGCAAAGGGACGGCCAGGGGCACCGGGGAGCTGTTTTTT CASSKGTARGTGELFF
TRBJ1-3 TRBD1 - TRBV28 TGTGCCACCTCACAGGGGGGTGATGGAAACACCATATATTTT CATSQGGDGNTIYF
TRBJ1-2 TRBD1 - TRBV5-1 TGCGCCAGCAGCCGGGACAGGGGATCCTATGGCTACACCTTC CASSRDRGSYGYTF
TRBJ1-1 TRBD1 - TRBV7-9 TGTGCCAGCAGCTTAAGAGGGGGCCAGAACACTGAAGCTTTCTTT CASSLRGGQNTEAFF
TRBJ2-1 TRBD1 few TRBV9 TGTGCCAGCAGCGTAAGACAGGGGGAATTCGATGAGCAGTTCTTC CASSVRQGEFDEQFF
TRBJ1-4 - - TRBV6-5 TGTGCCAGCCGTCGGGGAGATGAAAAACTGTTTTTT CASRRGDEKLFF
TRBJ1-2 - - TRBV6-4 TGTGCCAGTATATACAGGGATAACTATGGCTACACCTTC CASIYRDNYGYTF
TRBJ1-5 - - TRBV19 TGTGCCAGTAGTAACCCGGGAGAAAGCGGGCAGCCCCAGCATTTT CASSNPGESGQPQHF
TRBJ1-1 - few TRBV9 TGTGCCAGCAGCCCCATCCCCACTGCCCAAGCTTTCTTT CASSPIPTAQAFF
TRBJ1-6 TRBD1 - TRBV7-8 TGTGCCAGCAGCTCGACAGGGTATAATTCACCCCTCCACTTT CASSSTGYNSPLHF
TRBJ2-1 - - TRBV4-3 TGCGCCAGCAGCCAAGAATCTACCTACTACAATGAGCAGTTCTTC CASSQESTYYNEQFF
TRBJ2-7 TRBD1 few TRBV6-5 TGTGCCAGCAGTCTCTCACAGGGGGCGTTCTACGAGCAGTACTTC CASSLSQGAFYEQYF
TRBJ1-2 - - TRBV6-1 TGTGCCAGCAGTGAAGTAGTGTCTGTCTATGGCTACACCTTC CASSEVVSVYGYTF
TRBJ1-1 TRBD1 - TRBV5-1 TGCGCCAGCAGCTACGCGACAGGGGGGAACACTGAAGCTTTCTTT CASSYATGGNTEAFF
TRBJ2-3 - - TRBV30 TGTGCCTGGAGTCCTGCACGGGGGTCGACAGATACGCAGTATTTT CAWSPARGSTDTQYF
TRBJ2-3 - - TRBV15 TGTGCCACCAGCAGAGGCAGTGGCGGGCACACAGATACGCAGTATTTT CATSRGSGGHTDTQYF
TRBJ1-2 TRBD1 - TRBV28 TGTGCCAGCAGGCCAGGGGGCCTAACTAACTATGGCTACACCTTC CASRPGGLTNYGYTF
TRBJ2-5 TRBD2 - TRBV5-4 TGTGCCAGCAGCTTGGGGCTAGCGGGGTCCGCAGAGACCCAGTACTTC CASSLGLAGSAETQYF
TRBJ2-1 TRBD2 once TRBV6-4 TGTGCCAGCAGTGAAGCAGCGGGGGGGCTCCGTGAGCAGTTCTTC CASSEAAGGLREQFF
TRBJ2-2 TRBD2 - TRBV2 TGTGCCAGCAGTACCGGTAGACTAGCGGGGGAGAACACCGGGGAGCTGTTTTTT CASSTGRLAGENTGELFF
TRBJ2-1 - - TRBV7-2 TGTGCCAGCAGCGGGTGGACTCCAAATGAGCAGTTCTTC CASSGWTPNEQFF
TRBJ2-7 - - TRBV3-1/TRBV3-2 TGTGCCAGCAGCCAAGGTGATCTGAGCTCCTACGAGCAGTACTTC CASSQGDLSSYEQYF
TRBJ1-5 - few TRBV27 TGTGCCAGCAGTACAACAAGACAGTACAATCAGCCCCAGCATTTT CASSTTRQYNQPQHF
TRBJ2-3 TRBD2 once TRBV3-1/TRBV3-2 TGTGCCAGCAGCCAAGGTGCACTAGCGGGGGGGCGGAGCACAGATACGCAGTATTTT CASSQGALAGGRSTDTQYF
TRBJ2-7 - - TRBV7-2 TGTGCCAGCAGCCCGCCTCAGCTGACAGGAACCTACGAGCAGTACTTC CASSPPQLTGTYEQYF
TRBJ1-2 - - TRBV19 TGTGCCAGTAGACCCACAGGGACGAGCGGCTACACCTTC CASRPTGTSGYTF
TRBJ2-1 - - TRBV4-1 TGCGCCAGCAGCCAAGAACCTACCTCCTACAATGAGCAGTTCTTC CASSQEPTSYNEQFF
TRBJ2-2 - - TRBV2 TGTGCCAGCAGTGAGCGGACAACCACCGGGGAGCTGTTTTTT CASSERTTTGELFF